This T cell receptor (beta chain) came from a study of blood T cells in healthy people across ages. Details on this clonotype: Its antigen remains unknown.

With V trimmed by 5 bases and J by 0 bases, 6 bases remained unmatched. Per the germline V gene, CDR1 is SEHNR and CDR2 is FQNEAQ (reference sequence). CDR3 length: 15 residues. Study-wide results and limits: Getting older went along with TCR beta diversity per million T cells dropping roughly linearly.

Primed by a sample-barcoded 5' primer and a J-beta primer mix, a second PCR proceeded for roughly 7 to 11 cycles. TCRdb fed the 5' RACE reads into MiXCR, producing one record per CDR3 protein. The sample includes roughly 1,800,000 distinct CDR3 sequences, around 50% of them seen just once. This sequence was found in a woman in her thirties or forties in good health. Material: blood. This chain joins TRBV7-9 and TRBJ2-5; 7 nucleotides match TRBD1. The CDR3 protein is CASSARQGNQETQYF. The CDR3 DNA sequence: TGTGCCAGCAGCGCACGACAGGGAAACCAAGAGACCCAGTACTTC.